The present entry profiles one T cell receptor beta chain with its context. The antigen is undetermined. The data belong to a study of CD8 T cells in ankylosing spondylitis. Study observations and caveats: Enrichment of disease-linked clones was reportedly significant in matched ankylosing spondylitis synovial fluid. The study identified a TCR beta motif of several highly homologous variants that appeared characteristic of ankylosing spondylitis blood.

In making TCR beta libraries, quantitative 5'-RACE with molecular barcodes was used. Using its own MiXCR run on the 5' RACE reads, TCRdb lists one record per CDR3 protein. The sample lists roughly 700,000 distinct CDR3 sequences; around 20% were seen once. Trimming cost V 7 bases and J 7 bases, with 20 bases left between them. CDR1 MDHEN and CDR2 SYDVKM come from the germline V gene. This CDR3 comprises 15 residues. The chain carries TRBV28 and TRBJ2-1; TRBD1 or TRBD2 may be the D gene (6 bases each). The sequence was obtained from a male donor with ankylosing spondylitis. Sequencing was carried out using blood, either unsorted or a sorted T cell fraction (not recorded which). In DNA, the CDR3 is TGTGCCAGCACCTGGAGGGGGGCCGGCATAAATGAGCAGTTCTTC. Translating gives CASTWRGAGINEQFF.